This T cell receptor beta chain was profiled in a study of cytomegalovirus exposure and HLA in healthy donors. Points from the study as a whole: Using the classifier, cytomegalovirus status was reportedly diagnosed with high specificity and sensitivity. TCR beta chains numbering some 160 were designated cytomegalovirus-associated.

The donors were members of the roughly 130-subject validation cohort (separate from the roughly 670-subject first cohort). This CDR3 spans 16 amino acids. Germline V gene data show CDR1 as SGHTA and CDR2 as FQGNSA. V gave up 3 bases and J gave up 3 bases, with 18 bases separating them. About this clone: The antigen remains undetermined.

Sequencing used immunoSEQ multiplex PCR; TCRdb keeps in-frame clones, though not all of them. The sample lists under 250,000 clones, 75% to 95% occurring once. This receptor was taken from a woman in her late teens or twenties in good health and CMV-seronegative. The rearrangement links TRBV7-2 to TRBJ2-7; maybe TRBD1 (6 bases). The sequenced material came from PBMCs. The CDR3 nucleotides are TGTGCCAGCAGCTTCATCTCGGGACACCCTCGCTACGAGCAGTACTTC. This encodes CASSFISGHPRYEQYF.